The present entry profiles one T cell receptor (beta chain) with its context. Its antigen is as yet unknown. Healthy donors had no documented immune events, such as infections, while sampled. Generated by immunoSEQ multiplex PCR, the TCRdb table keeps only in-frame clones and is missing some. The data show some 93,000 clones, more than 70% seen once. The data derive from a study of identifying expanded T cells in peripheral blood. V lost 2 bases, J lost 5 bases, and 7 bases lay in between. Per the germline V gene, CDR1 is MNHEY and CDR2 is SVGAGI. This CDR3 has 13 residues. Study results and caveats: Variance in clone template counts between roughly 2-week samples significantly increased with total template count across all healthy donors.

The source is a person between 18 and 75 years old in good health. The chain uses TRBV6-5 and TRBJ2-1; D possibly corresponds to TRBD1 (5 bases). The source material was blood. For the CDR3, the DNA is TGTGCCAGCAGTTACGGGGCCCACAATGAGCAGTTCTTC. The encoded protein is CASSYGAHNEQFF.